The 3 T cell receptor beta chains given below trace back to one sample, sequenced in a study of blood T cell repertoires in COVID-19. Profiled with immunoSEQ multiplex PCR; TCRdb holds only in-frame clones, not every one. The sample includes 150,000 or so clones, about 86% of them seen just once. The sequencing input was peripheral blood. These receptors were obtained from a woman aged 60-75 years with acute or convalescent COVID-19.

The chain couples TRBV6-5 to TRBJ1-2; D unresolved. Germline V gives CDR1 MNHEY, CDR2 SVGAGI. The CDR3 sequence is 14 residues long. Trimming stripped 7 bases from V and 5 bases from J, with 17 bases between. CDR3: CASTEGGSRYGYTF. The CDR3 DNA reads TGTGCCAGCACCGAGGGAGGGTCGAGGTATGGCTACACCTTC.

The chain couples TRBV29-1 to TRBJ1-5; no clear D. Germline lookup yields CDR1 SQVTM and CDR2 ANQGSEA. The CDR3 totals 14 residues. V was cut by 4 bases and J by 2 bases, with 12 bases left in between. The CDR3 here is CSVVQAGGNQPQHF. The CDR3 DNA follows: TGCAGCGTTGTGCAGGCAGGTGGCAATCAGCCCCAGCATTTT. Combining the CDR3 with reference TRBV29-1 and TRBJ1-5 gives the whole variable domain SAVISQKPSRDICQRGTSLTIQCQVDSQVTMMFWYRQQPGQSLTLIATANQGSEATYESGFVIDKFPISRPNLTFSTLTVSNMSPEDSSIYLCSVVQAGGNQPQHFGDGTRLSIL.

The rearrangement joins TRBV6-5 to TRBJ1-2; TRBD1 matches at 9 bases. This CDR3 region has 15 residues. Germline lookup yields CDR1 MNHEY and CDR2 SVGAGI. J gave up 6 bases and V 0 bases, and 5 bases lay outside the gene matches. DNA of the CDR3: TGTGCCAGCAGTTACTCGACCCGGACAGGGGATGGCTACACCTTC. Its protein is CASSYSTRTGDGYTF.